This T cell receptor (beta chain) was profiled in a study of brain T cells in children with intractable seizures. Study outcomes and limitations: Patients' HCMV serostatus was unknown; virus specificity rests on CDR3 similarity alone.

Trimming took off 0 bases at V and 5 bases at J, with 13 bases between the two ends. This CDR3 is built from 16 residues. The V gene's germline CDR1 is LNHNV and CDR2 YYDKDF (reference sequence). The sequenced cases were selected for having the highest brain T cell transcript signatures. Concerning this clone itself: Its antigen is as yet unknown.

Sequenced by immunoSEQ multiplex PCR; TCRdb stores in-frame clones only, minus some. The sample lists about 76,000 clones; under 95% were seen once. The origin of this receptor is a boy younger than two with tuberous sclerosis and intractable seizures. The sample consisted of peripheral blood, taken at surgery. This chain connects TRBV15 to TRBJ2-2; D is possibly TRBD2 (5 bases). The chain's CDR3 is CATSRDRGRKTGELFF. For the CDR3, the DNA is TGTGCCACCAGCAGAGATCGAGGGAGAAAGACCGGGGAGCTGTTTTTT. The variable domain in full, completed from reference TRBV15 and TRBJ2-2, reads DAMVIQNPRYQVTQFGKPVTLSCSQTLNHNVMYWYQQKSSQAPKLLFHYYDKDFNNEADTPDNFQSRRPNTSFCFLDIRSPGLGDTAMYLCATSRDRGRKTGELFFGEGSRLTVL.